The TCR beta chain described here comes from a study of T cells in Graves' hyperthyroidism and ophthalmopathy. Background on the study: Peripheral blood was acquired at first diagnosis, ahead of any therapy whatsoever.

Study findings and constraints: The model predicted ophthalmopathy a median around 6.5 months before onset.

Exclusion criteria comprised uncontrolled infection, other autoimmune disease, pregnancy or lactation. From more than 9.5 ml of fresh peripheral blood, PBMCs were isolated. From RNA transcripts, TCR beta CDR3 regions were amplified. First-round RT-PCR of the TCR CDR3 relied on the HTBI primer set. TCRdb passed the multiplex PCR reads through MiXCR, listing each CDR3 protein once. This table has 390,000 or so distinct CDR3 sequences, under 15% appearing once. V lost 4 bases and J lost 5; bases outside the gene matches: 6. This CDR3 spans 16 amino acids. Comments on this clonotype: The antigen is undetermined.

The sample taken for sequencing was blood. This clonotype was obtained from a man aged 18 to 29 with Graves' ophthalmopathy. The chain has TRBV12-3 or TRBV12-4 and TRBJ2-2, with 11 nucleotides matching TRBD1. CDR3 coding DNA: TGTGCCAGCAGTTCCCCGGGACAGGGGGGAACCGGGGAGCTGTTTTTT. Encoded protein: CASSSPGQGGTGELFF.